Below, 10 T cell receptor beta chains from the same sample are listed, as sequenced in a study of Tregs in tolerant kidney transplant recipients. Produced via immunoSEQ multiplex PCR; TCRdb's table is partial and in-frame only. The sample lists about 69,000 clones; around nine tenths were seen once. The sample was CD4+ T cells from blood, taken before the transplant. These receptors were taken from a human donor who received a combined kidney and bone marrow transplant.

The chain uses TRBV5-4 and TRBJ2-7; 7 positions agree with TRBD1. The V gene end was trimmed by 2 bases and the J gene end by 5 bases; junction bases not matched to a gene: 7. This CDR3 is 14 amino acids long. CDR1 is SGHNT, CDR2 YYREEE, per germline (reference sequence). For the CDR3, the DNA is TGTGCCAGCAGCTTTCGACAGGGACGCGACGAGCAGTACTTC. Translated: CASSFRQGRDEQYF.

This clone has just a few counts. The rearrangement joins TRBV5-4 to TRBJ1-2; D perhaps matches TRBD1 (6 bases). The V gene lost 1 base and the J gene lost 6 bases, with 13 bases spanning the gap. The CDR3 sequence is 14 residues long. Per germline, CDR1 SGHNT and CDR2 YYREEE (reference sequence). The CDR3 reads CASSLQGRSNGYTF. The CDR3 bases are TGTGCCAGCAGCTTGCAGGGGCGGTCCAATGGCTACACCTTC.

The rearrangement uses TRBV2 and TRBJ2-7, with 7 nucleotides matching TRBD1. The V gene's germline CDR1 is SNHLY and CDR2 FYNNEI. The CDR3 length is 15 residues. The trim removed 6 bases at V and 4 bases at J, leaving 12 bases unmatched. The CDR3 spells CASRDVVGQPYEQYF. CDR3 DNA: TGTGCCAGCAGAGACGTAGTGGGACAGCCTTACGAGCAGTACTTC.

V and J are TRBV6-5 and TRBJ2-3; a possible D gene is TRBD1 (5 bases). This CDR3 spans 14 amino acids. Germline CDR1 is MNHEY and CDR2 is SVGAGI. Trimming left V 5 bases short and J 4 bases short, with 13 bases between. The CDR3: CASSGGQGADTQYF. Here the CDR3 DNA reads TGTGCCAGCAGTGGCGGACAAGGCGCAGATACGCAGTATTTT.

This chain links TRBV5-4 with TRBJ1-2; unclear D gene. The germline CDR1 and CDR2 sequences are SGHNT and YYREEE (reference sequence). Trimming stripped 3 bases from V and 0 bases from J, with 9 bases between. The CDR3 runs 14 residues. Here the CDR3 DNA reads TGTGCCAGCAGCTATGTGGAGACTAACTATGGCTACACCTTC. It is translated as CASSYVETNYGYTF.

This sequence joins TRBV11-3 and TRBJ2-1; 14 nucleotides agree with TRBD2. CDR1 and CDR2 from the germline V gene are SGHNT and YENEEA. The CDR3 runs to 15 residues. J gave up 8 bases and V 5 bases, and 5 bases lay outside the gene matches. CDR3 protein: CASSTGLAGVDEQFF. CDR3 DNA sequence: TGTGCCAGCAGCACGGGACTAGCGGGAGTGGATGAGCAGTTCTTC.

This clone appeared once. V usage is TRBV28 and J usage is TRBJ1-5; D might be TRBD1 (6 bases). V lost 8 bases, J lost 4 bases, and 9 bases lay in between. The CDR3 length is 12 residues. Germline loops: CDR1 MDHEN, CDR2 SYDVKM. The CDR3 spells CASGGLNQPQHF. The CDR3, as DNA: TGTGCCAGCGGGGGCCTGAATCAGCCCCAGCATTTT.

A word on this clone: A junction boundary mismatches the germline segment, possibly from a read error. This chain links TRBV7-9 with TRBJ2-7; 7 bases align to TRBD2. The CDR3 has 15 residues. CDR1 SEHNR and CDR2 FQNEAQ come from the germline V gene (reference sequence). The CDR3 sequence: CASSLESGGSFEQYF. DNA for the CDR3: TGTGCCAGCAGCTTAGAATCGGGAGGTTCCTTCGAGCAGTACTTC.

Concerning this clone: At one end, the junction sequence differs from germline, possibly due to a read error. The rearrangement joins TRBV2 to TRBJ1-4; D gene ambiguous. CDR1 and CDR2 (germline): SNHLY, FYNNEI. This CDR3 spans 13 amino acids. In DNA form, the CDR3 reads TGTGCCAGCAATGAACTACTCAATGAAAAACTGTTTTTT. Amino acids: CASNELLNEKLFF. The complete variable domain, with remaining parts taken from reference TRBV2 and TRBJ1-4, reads EPEVTQTPSHQVTQMGQEVILRCVPISNHLYFYWYRQILGQKVEFLVSFYNNEISEKSEIFDDQFSVERPDGSNFTLKIRSTKLEDSAMYFCASNELLNEKLFFGSGTQLSVL.

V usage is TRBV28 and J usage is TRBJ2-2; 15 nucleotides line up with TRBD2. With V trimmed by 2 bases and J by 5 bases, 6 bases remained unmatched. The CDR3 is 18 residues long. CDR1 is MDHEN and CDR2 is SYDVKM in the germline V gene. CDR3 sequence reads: CASSLPGLAGGITGELFF. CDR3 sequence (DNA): TGTGCCAGCAGTTTACCGGGACTAGCGGGAGGTATAACCGGGGAGCTGTTTTTT.